This T cell receptor beta chain was retrieved from a study of breast tumors, draining lymph nodes, adjacent tissues. A single record per CDR3 protein comes from TCRdb applying MiXCR to the multiplex PCR reads. The sample has approximately 60,000 distinct CDR3 sequences, around three fifths seen once. V lost 2 bases and J lost 0; bases outside the gene matches: 5. This CDR3 has 16 amino acids. Germline loops: CDR1 SGHTA, CDR2 FQGNSA. This clonotype occurred many times. The target antigen is unknown. Study observations and caveats: Compared with basal-like, luminal-like tumors shared significantly more repertoire with nontumor tissue.

The sequenced material came from breast tumor tissue. V gene TRBV7-2 combines with J gene TRBJ2-3; 7 nucleotides agree with TRBD2. The receptor was isolated from a female donor with breast cancer. Some clones in this sample may be carry-over from other donors' samples. This chain's CDR3 is CASSLREAGSTDTQYF. The CDR3 nucleotides are TGTGCCAGCAGCTTAAGGGAAGCGGGGAGCACAGATACGCAGTATTTT. Together with reference TRBV7-2 and TRBJ2-3, the CDR3 gives the full variable domain: GAGVSQSPSNKVTEKGKDVELRCDPISGHTALYWYRQSLGQGLEFLIYFQGNSAPDKSGLPSDRFSAERTGGSVSTLTIQRTQQEDSAVYLCASSLREAGSTDTQYFGPGTRLTVL.